Sequencing of this T cell receptor (beta chain) was carried out in a study of neoadjuvant nivolumab and ipilimumab in lung cancer (TCRdb year 2020). In the study overall: In the NEOSTAR trial, nivolumab was administered intravenously at 3 mg/kg on days 1, 15 and 29, and the combination arm also received ipilimumab 1 mg/kg on day 1 only. The primary trial endpoint was the major pathologic response (MPR) rate in the intention-to-treat population in each study arm. The study compared TCR repertoires in pretherapy (baseline) peripheral blood with TCR repertoires in tumors resected at surgery following neoadjuvant immune checkpoint blockade. Matched pretherapy and resected tumor pairs were analyzed for seven patients: four treated with nivolumab and three with nivolumab plus ipilimumab. Of the roughly 45 patients with operable NSCLC treated in the trial, some 23 were randomized to nivolumab monotherapy and approximately 20 to nivolumab plus ipilimumab. Study-wide findings and limitations: There was no significant correlation between TCR clonality and pathologic tumor regression, and just a single major-pathologic-response sample was available for the clonality-regression analysis. TCR richness in pretherapy blood showed a positive correlation with richness in tumors resected after neoadjuvant therapy (Spearman R ≈ 0.8). TCR sequencing was performed in a small number of samples. From pretherapy to surgery, tumor T-cell richness and clonality increased in three of three dual-therapy tumors but in only two of four nivolumab-treated tumors. Resected tumors had greater TCR richness and clonality than tumor-adjacent uninvolved lung, and increases were observed in more dual-therapy-treated tumors.

Library preparation used the immunoSEQ multiplex PCR assay. The authors' analysis ran thus. Repertoires were summarized by richness and clonality, and significantly expanded and contracted clones were identified between pre- and post-therapy samples. TCRdb limited this immuneACCESS table to in-frame rearrangements with V and J called. A share of clones is missing; checked studies link under half to unresolved V genes, and the rest is unexplained. V and J calls and clone size come straight from that table; D and trimming were deduced from the DNA. Present in this sample are 30,000 to 45,000 clones, roughly 87% of which were seen just once. The top ten hold roughly 3.4% of the sample. For this clone: Its antigen target is currently unknown. Base qualities are not at hand, and no much larger clone is one base apart.

V drops 4 bases and J drops 1 base, leaving 15 bases in between. Its CDR3 holds 16 amino acids, cysteine through phenylalanine. Here the CDR3 DNA is all that survives: 48 bases in frame from base 1. Explained via the paper, the time point label denotes: pretherapy, before neoadjuvant immune checkpoint inhibitors. Samples were obtained from the phase 2 randomized NEOSTAR trial, in which neoadjuvant nivolumab or nivolumab plus ipilimumab followed by surgery was tested in operable NSCLC. This receptor was identified in an adult with non-small cell lung cancer. Source: peripheral blood, taken before neoadjuvant nivolumab, alone or with ipilimumab. Recombination joined TRBV5-7 with TRBJ1-3; 6 matching bases give a weak D call of TRBD1. TRBV5-7 is an open reading frame whose function is uncertain. The DNA is TGTGCCAGCAGCGGTCAGGGGAGGCGTTCTGGAAACACCATATATTTT. This translates into CASSGQGRRSGNTIYF.